Below, one T cell receptor beta chain is given with its context. This sample is drawn from a study of T cell repertoires in cytomegalovirus infection. Study information: TCR beta signatures that were public indicated CMV infection and matching HLA type.

V lost 5 bases and J 5 bases, leaving 13 bases between the germline ends. The CDR3 has 14 amino acids. CDR1 MGHRA and CDR2 YSYEKL come from the germline V gene. TCRdb called the reads again in MiXCR, with one record for every CDR3 protein. The sample shows some 440,000 distinct CDR3 sequences, approximately 31% of them seen only once. The source of this sequence is a human donor in good health (CMV status not recorded). Some clones in this sample may be carry-over from other donors' samples. Sample: PBMCs. The rearrangement joins TRBV4-1 to TRBJ2-1; D not certain. CDR3: CASSTVQWNNEQFF. As DNA, the CDR3 is TGCGCCAGCAGCACGGTCCAGTGGAACAATGAGCAGTTCTTC.